Each of the 13 T cell receptor beta chains below was sequenced from the same sample in a study of beta chain features in type 1 diabetes. Of the isolated RNA, all was reverse transcribed, and so the sequenced material was expressed TCRB transcripts. TCRdb's table, derived via immunoSEQ multiplex PCR, lists solely in-frame clones and lacks some. Of 200,000 to 300,000 clones listed, more than 65% are singletons. Sequenced input: naive CD4+ T cells from blood. The receptors stem from a man aged 30 to 45 in good health.

CDR3 DNA sequence: TGTGCCAGCAGCTTAGGCGACAGGGGGTTCTTTAAGCAGTACTTC. Translating it yields CASSLGDRGFFKQYF. The rearrangement links TRBV7-2 to TRBJ2-7; TRBD1 aligns across 9 bases. CDR1 is SGHTA, CDR2 FQGNSA, per germline. Germline trimming cut 1 base from V and 8 bases from J; bases unmatched to any gene: 9. The CDR3 totals 15 residues.

In DNA form, the CDR3 reads TGTGCCTGGAGTTCGGGACAGCCCTATGGCTACACCTTC. It codes for CAWSSGQPYGYTF. V gene TRBV30 combines with J gene TRBJ1-2, with TRBD1 matching over 7 bases. V dropped 2 bases and J dropped 4; count of bases not matched to a gene: 4. This CDR3 contains 13 residues. Per the germline V gene, CDR1 is GTSNPN and CDR2 is SVGIG (reference sequence).

This chain links TRBV7-9 with TRBJ2-1; weak D call: TRBD2 (5 bases). The CDR3 has 10 amino acids. The germline V and J ends were trimmed by 5 bases and 14 bases, with 10 bases remaining between them. Germline V gene sequence: CDR1 SEHNR, CDR2 FQNEAQ (reference sequence). In nucleotides, the CDR3 is TGTGCCAGCAGCACTAGGATAGAGTTCTTC. This encodes CASSTRIEFF.

The rearrangement links TRBV11-2 to TRBJ2-2; 7 bases agree with TRBD1. This CDR3 contains 16 residues. Per the germline V gene, CDR1 is SGHAT and CDR2 is FQNNGV. Trimming removed 3 bases from V and 5 bases from J; junction bases left unmatched: 9. The CDR3 DNA reads TGTGCCAGCAGCTTGATCCCGGGACAGAGAACCGGGGAGCTGTTTTTT. Protein sequence: CASSLIPGQRTGELFF.

Details on this clone: Additional DNA sequences in this sample encode the identical CDR3. The chain has TRBV20-1 and TRBJ1-2; D not resolved. V was clipped by 5 bases and J by 1 base, with 2 bases between them. Germline CDR1 is DFQATT and CDR2 is SNEGSKA (reference sequence). The CDR3 is 10 residues long. The DNA of the CDR3 is TGCAGTGCTCGTAACTATGGCTACACCTTC. Its translation is CSARNYGYTF.

The count of this clone is one. The gene calls are TRBV25-1 and TRBJ1-2, with unresolved D. CDR3 size: 14 residues. CDR1 and CDR2 (germline): MGHDK, SYGVNS. The V and J ends lost 1 base and 8 bases respectively, with 14 bases between them. This CDR3 is CASSESYRAGGYTF. DNA for the CDR3: TGTGCCAGCAGTGAATCGTATAGGGCTGGGGGCTACACCTTC.

The sample holds one count of this clone. The chain uses TRBV5-1 and TRBJ2-3; 9 nucleotides match TRBD2. This CDR3 contains 16 residues. CDR1 SGHRS and CDR2 YFSETQ come from the germline V gene. The V segment lost 3 bases and the J segment 3 bases; nucleotides outside the gene matches: 8. The chain's CDR3 is CASSSVAGDFTDTQYF. The DNA for the CDR3 is TGCGCCAGCAGCTCCGTAGCGGGAGACTTTACAGATACGCAGTATTTT.

The chain couples TRBV30 to TRBJ1-6; D is uncertain. V was pared by 5 bases and J by 0 bases, with 8 bases between. CDR1 and CDR2 (germline): GTSNPN, SVGIG (reference sequence). The CDR3 length is 14 residues. The CDR3 here is CAWDYRSYNSPLHF. The CDR3 DNA sequence: TGTGCCTGGGATTATCGCTCCTATAATTCACCCCTCCACTTT.

J is TRBJ2-4 and V is TRBV15; D tentatively reads TRBD1 or TRBD2 (6 bases each). The V end was cut by 4 bases, the J end by 1 base, with 11 bases between. Germline-derived CDR1 and CDR2 are LNHNV and YYDKDF (reference sequence). The CDR3 has 15 residues. The CDR3 bases are TGTGCCACCAGCACCGGGGGCAGTGCCAAAAACATTCAGTACTTC. Its translation: CATSTGGSAKNIQYF.

V gene TRBV30 combines with J gene TRBJ2-7, with D perhaps matching TRBD1 (6 bases). V lost 2 bases and J 6 bases, leaving 14 bases between the germline ends. Germline loops: CDR1 GTSNPN, CDR2 SVGIG (reference sequence). CDR3 length equals 13 residues. CDR3 DNA: TGTGCCTGGAGTACGGGACAATTATTCGAGCAGTACTTC. It specifies CAWSTGQLFEQYF.

The chain links TRBV2 to TRBJ2-3; the D gene is possibly TRBD2 (6 bases). This CDR3 region has 13 residues. CDR1 and CDR2 from the germline V gene are SNHLY and FYNNEI. Trimming left V 7 bases short and J 0 bases short, with 8 bases between. CDR3 in amino acids: CASMGGSTDTQYF. CDR3 in DNA: TGTGCCAGCATGGGGGGAAGCACAGATACGCAGTATTTT.

The V and J genes are TRBV30 and TRBJ1-2, with D unresolved. The CDR3 sequence is 11 residues long. Per germline, CDR1 GTSNPN and CDR2 SVGIG (reference sequence). The V and J ends lost 3 bases and 11 bases respectively, with 13 bases between them. Here the CDR3 reads CAWSPVPRYTF. The CDR3 DNA reads TGTGCCTGGAGCCCCGTCCCTAGGTACACCTTC.

V is TRBV4-2 and J is TRBJ2-2; TRBD1 agrees at 10 bases. The CDR3 extends over 17 amino acids. V lost 0 bases and J lost 3; bases outside the gene matches: 4. Germline values: CDR1 LGHNA, CDR2 YNFKEQ. CDR3 sequence reads: CASSQDGGTGDTGELFF. Written as DNA, the CDR3 is TGTGCCAGCAGCCAAGATGGTGGGACAGGGGACACCGGGGAGCTGTTTTTT.